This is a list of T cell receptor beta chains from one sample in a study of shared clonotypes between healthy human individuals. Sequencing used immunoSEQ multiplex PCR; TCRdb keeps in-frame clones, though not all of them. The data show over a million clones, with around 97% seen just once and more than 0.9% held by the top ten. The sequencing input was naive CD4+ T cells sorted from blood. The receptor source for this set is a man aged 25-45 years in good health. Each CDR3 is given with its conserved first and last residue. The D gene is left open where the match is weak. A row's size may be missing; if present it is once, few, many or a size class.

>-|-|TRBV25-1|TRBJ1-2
CASSPGIGGYTF
TGTGCCAGCAGTCCAGGGATCGGCGGCTACACCTTC
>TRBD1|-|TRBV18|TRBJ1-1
CASSPVTGETEAFF
TGTGCCAGCTCACCAGTGACAGGGGAGACTGAAGCTTTCTTT
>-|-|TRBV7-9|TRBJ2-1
CASSLEDIYNEQFF
TGTGCCAGCAGCTTAGAGGACATATACAATGAGCAGTTCTTC
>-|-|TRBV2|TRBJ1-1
CASRPAQNTEAFF
TGTGCCAGCAGACCCGCCCAGAACACTGAAGCTTTCTTT
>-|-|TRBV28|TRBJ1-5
CASSLGELVGQPQHF
TGTGCCAGCAGTTTAGGGGAGTTGGTGGGGCAGCCCCAGCATTTT
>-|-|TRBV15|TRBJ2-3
CATRRRGAVGDTQYF
TGTGCCACCAGACGACGGGGGGCAGTTGGAGATACGCAGTATTTT
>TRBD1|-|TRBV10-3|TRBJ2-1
CAISEPLTGQVNEQFF
TGTGCCATCAGTGAGCCGCTGACCGGACAGGTCAATGAGCAGTTCTTC
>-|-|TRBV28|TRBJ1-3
CASSTPAAGSGNTIYF
TGTGCCAGCAGTACCCCGGCGGCAGGGTCTGGAAACACCATATATTTT
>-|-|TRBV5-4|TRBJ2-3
CASSLPGPGDTQYF
TGTGCCAGCAGCCTCCCAGGGCCGGGGGATACGCAGTATTTT
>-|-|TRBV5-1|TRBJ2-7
CASSLRPKRQVKSYEQYF
TGCGCCAGCAGCTTGAGACCGAAAAGACAGGTAAAGTCCTACGAGCAGTACTTC
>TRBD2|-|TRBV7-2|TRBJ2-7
CASSLGAGGTYEQYF
TGTGCCAGCAGCTTAGGGGCGGGGGGAACCTACGAGCAGTACTTC
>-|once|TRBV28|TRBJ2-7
CASSLVVPPYEQYF
TGTGCCAGCAGTTTGGTTGTTCCCCCCTACGAGCAGTACTTC
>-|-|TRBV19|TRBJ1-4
CASSMWSPNEKLFF
TGTGCCAGTAGTATGTGGAGCCCGAATGAAAAACTGTTTTTT
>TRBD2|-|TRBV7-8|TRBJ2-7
CASSLEEGLYEQYF
TGTGCCAGCAGCTTAGAAGAGGGACTATACGAGCAGTACTTC
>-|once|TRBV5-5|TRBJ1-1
CASSLGLGVGDTEAFF
TGTGCCAGCAGCTTGGGCCTCGGGGTAGGGGACACTGAAGCTTTCTTT
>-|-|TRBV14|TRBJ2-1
CASSRAGSSYNEQFF
TGTGCCAGCAGCCGGGCAGGGTCCTCCTACAATGAGCAGTTCTTC
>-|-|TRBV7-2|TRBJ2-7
CASSSSEQYF
TGTGCCAGCAGCTCTAGCGAGCAGTACTTC
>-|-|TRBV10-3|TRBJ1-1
CAITLAEGNTEAFF
TGTGCCATCACCCTGGCGGAGGGGAACACTGAAGCTTTCTTT
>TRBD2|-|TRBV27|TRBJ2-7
CASRLAGEPYEQYF
TGTGCCAGCAGACTAGCGGGAGAACCCTACGAGCAGTACTTC
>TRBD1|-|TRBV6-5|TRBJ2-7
CASSAGGEQYF
TGTGCCAGCAGTGCAGGGGGCGAGCAGTACTTC
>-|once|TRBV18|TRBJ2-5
CASSQSAEETQYF
TGTGCCAGCTCACAGTCAGCGGAGGAGACCCAGTACTTC
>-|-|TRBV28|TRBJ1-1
CASSLGQTNTEAFF
TGTGCCAGCAGTCTCGGACAAACGAACACTGAAGCTTTCTTT
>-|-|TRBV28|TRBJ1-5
CASSLRRVRRLSSNQPQHF
TGTGCCAGCAGTTTACGGAGGGTAAGGAGACTTTCTAGCAATCAGCCCCAGCATTTT
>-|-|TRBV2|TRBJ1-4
CASKEDGGEKLFF
TGTGCCAGCAAGGAGGACGGGGGTGAAAAACTGTTTTTT
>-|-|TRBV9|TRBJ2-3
CASSPSTDTQYF
TGTGCCAGCAGCCCTAGCACAGATACGCAGTATTTT
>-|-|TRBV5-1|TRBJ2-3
CASSLDSGGDTQYF
TGCGCCAGCAGCTTGGACAGTGGAGGGGATACGCAGTATTTT
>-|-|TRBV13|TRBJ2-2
CASSPFRRRLNTGELFF
TGTGCCAGCAGCCCTTTCCGACGGAGGTTGAACACCGGGGAGCTGTTTTTT
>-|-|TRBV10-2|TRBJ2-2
CASSPGLYTGELFF
TGCGCCAGCAGCCCAGGACTATACACCGGGGAGCTGTTTTTT
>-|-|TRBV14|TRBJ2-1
CASSQDSGGGRKNEQFF
TGTGCCAGCAGCCAAGATTCAGGCGGGGGCCGCAAGAATGAGCAGTTCTTC
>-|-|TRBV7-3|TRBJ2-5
CASSLSGETQYF
TGTGCCAGCAGCTTAAGCGGTGAGACCCAGTACTTC
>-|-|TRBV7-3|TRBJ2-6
CASSPYMGTGANVLTF
TGTGCCAGCAGCCCCTACATGGGGACTGGGGCCAACGTCCTGACTTTC
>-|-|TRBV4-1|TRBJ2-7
CASSHMTGSSYEQYF
TGCGCCAGCAGCCATATGACAGGCTCTTCCTACGAGCAGTACTTC
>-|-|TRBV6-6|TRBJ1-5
CASRDSRGGGNQPQHF
TGTGCCAGCAGGGACTCCCGCGGGGGGGGCAATCAGCCCCAGCATTTT
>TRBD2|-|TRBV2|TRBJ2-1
CASSGLAANEQFF
TGTGCCAGCAGTGGCCTAGCGGCCAATGAGCAGTTCTTC
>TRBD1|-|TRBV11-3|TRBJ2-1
CASSPRSDRVSNEQFF
TGTGCCAGCAGCCCCCGATCGGACAGGGTTTCCAATGAGCAGTTCTTC
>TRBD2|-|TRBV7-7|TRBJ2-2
CASSALAGETGELFF
TGTGCCAGCAGCGCGCTAGCGGGAGAGACCGGGGAGCTGTTTTTT
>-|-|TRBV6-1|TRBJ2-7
CASSEGGRSYEQYF
TGTGCCAGCAGTGAAGGGGGCCGATCCTACGAGCAGTACTTC
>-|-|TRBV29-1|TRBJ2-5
CSGGVAQETQYF
TGCAGCGGGGGGGTCGCCCAAGAGACCCAGTACTTC
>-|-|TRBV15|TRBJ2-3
CATSRVDSTDTQYF
TGTGCCACCAGCAGAGTGGACAGCACAGATACGCAGTATTTT
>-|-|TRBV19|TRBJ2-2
CASSIGPGTVTGELFF
TGTGCCAGTAGTATAGGTCCCGGGACTGTCACCGGGGAGCTGTTTTTT
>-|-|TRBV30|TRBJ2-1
CAWSRRNNEQFF
TGTGCCTGGAGTAGGCGGAACAATGAGCAGTTCTTC
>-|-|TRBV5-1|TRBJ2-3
CASSRPGGDTQYF
TGCGCCAGCTCCCGTCCAGGGGGGGATACGCAGTATTTT
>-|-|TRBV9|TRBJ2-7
CASSSRFGSSYEQYF
TGTGCCAGCAGCTCCCGGTTCGGAAGCTCCTACGAGCAGTACTTC
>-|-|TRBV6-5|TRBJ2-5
CASSYSSLQETQYF
TGTGCCAGCAGTTACTCTAGCCTGCAAGAGACCCAGTACTTC
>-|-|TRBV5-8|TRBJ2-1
CASSPFPVSYNEQFF
TGTGCCAGCAGCCCCTTTCCTGTCTCCTACAATGAGCAGTTCTTC
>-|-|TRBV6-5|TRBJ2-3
CASSYSRVGFYTQYF
TGTGCCAGCAGTTACTCGAGGGTCGGCTTCTATACGCAGTATTTT
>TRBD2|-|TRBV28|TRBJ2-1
CASSPRLAGVDEQFF
TGTGCCAGCAGCCCTCGTCTAGCGGGAGTTGATGAGCAGTTCTTC
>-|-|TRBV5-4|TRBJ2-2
CASSSPGSRSTGELFF
TGTGCCAGCAGCTCTCCAGGGAGCCGAAGTACCGGGGAGCTGTTTTTT
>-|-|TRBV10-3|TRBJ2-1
CAIRLGQTYNEQFF
TGTGCCATCAGGCTGGGACAAACCTACAATGAGCAGTTCTTC
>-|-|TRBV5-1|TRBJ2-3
CASSLGGTVTDTQYF
TGCGCCAGCAGCTTGGGAGGGACCGTCACAGATACGCAGTATTTT
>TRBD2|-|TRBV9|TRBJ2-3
CASSAYSGLATDTQYF
TGTGCCAGCAGCGCATACTCGGGACTAGCAACAGATACGCAGTATTTT